This TCR beta chain was recovered during a study of identical twins' blood T cells. This clonotype was seen repeatedly, ten times or more. Its antigen remains unknown. TCRdb analysed the 5' RACE reads with MiXCR anew, one entry per CDR3 protein. The table includes fewer than 450,000 distinct CDR3 sequences, roughly 27% detected once. Findings and limits, study-wide: V gene usage reportedly matched far better within twin pairs than unrelated donors.

Germline V CDR1 and CDR2: MNHEY, SMNVEV (reference sequence). V was clipped by 3 bases and J by 3 bases, with 9 bases between them. The CDR3 covers 14 residues. The sample taken for sequencing was PBMCs. The rearrangement joins TRBV27 to TRBJ1-5; no clear D gene. The receptor comes from a woman aged 18 to 55 in good health. CDR3 sequence reads: CASSFGQTNQPQHF. In nucleotides, the CDR3 is TGTGCCAGCAGTTTCGGTCAGACCAATCAGCCCCAGCATTTT.